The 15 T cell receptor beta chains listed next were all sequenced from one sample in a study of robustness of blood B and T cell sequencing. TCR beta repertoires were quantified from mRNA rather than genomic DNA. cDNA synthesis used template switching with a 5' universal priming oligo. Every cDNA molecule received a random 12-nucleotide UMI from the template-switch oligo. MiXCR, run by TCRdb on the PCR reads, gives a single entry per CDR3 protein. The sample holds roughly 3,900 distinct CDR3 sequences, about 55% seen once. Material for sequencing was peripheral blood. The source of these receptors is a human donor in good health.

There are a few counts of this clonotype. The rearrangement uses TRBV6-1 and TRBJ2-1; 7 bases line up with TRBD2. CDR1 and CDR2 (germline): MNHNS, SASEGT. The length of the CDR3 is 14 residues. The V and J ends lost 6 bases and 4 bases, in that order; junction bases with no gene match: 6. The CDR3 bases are TGTGCCAGCAGGATGGGAGGGTTATACAATGAGCAGTTCTTC. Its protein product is CASRMGGLYNEQFF.

CDR3 nucleotide sequence: TGTGCCAGCAGCTTGGGGGTTAGTACAGATACGCAGTATTTT. As protein: CASSLGVSTDTQYF. The chain uses TRBV13 and TRBJ2-3; D is tentatively TRBD1 or TRBD2 (5 bases each). The germline V and J ends were trimmed by 3 bases and 3 bases, with 10 bases remaining between them. The CDR3 consists of 14 residues. Germline loops: CDR1 PRHDT, CDR2 FYEKMQ (reference sequence).

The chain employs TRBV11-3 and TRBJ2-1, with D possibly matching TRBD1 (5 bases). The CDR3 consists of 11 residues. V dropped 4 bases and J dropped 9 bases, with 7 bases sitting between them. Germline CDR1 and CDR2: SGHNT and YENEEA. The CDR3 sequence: CASSSDSEQFF. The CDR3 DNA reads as TGTGCCAGCAGCTCCGACAGTGAGCAGTTCTTC.

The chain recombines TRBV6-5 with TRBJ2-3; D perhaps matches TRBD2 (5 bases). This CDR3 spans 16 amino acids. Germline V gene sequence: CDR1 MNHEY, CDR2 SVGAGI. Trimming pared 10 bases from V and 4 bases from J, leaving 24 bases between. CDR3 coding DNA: TGTGCCACCTCGCCCAGCTGGGGAGAGGGTGCAGATACGCAGTATTTT. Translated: CATSPSWGEGADTQYF.

The CDR3 region is CSVGTSGSYNEQFF. CDR3 coding DNA: TGCAGCGTCGGGACTAGCGGGTCCTACAATGAGCAGTTCTTC. The V gene is TRBV29-1, the J gene TRBJ2-1, with 12 positions matching TRBD2. Germline loops: CDR1 SQVTM, CDR2 ANQGSEA. The CDR3 covers 14 residues. V dropped 6 bases and J dropped 1; count of bases not matched to a gene: 1.

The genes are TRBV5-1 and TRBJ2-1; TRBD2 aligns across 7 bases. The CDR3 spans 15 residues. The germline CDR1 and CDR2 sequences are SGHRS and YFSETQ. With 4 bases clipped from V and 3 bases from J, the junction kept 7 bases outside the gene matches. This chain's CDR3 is CASSLPGGGYNEQFF. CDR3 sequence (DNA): TGCGCCAGCAGCCTGCCGGGGGGAGGCTACAATGAGCAGTTCTTC.

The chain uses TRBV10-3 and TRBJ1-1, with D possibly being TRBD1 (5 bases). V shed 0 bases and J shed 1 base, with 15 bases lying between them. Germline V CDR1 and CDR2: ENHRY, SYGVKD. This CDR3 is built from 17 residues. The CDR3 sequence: CAISESGRANGNTEAFF. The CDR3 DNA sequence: TGTGCCATCAGTGAGTCGGGCAGGGCTAATGGGAACACTGAAGCTTTCTTT.

CDR3 loop: CASSLAGFTDTQYF. In nucleotides, the CDR3 is TGTGCCAGCAGTTTAGCGGGGTTCACAGATACGCAGTATTTT. V and J are TRBV27 and TRBJ2-3; maybe TRBD2 (6 bases). The germline CDR1 and CDR2 sequences are MNHEY and SMNVEV (reference sequence). Trimming removed 2 bases at V and 2 bases at J, with 8 bases between. The CDR3 is made up of 14 amino acids.

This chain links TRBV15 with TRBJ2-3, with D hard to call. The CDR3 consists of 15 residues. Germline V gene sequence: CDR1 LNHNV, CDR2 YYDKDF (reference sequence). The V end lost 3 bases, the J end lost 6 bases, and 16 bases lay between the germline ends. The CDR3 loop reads CATSRGLGPEDTQYF. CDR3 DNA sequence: TGTGCCACCAGCAGGGGCTTGGGCCCGGAGGATACGCAGTATTTT.

The CDR3 sequence: CASSIDSTQPQHF. The CDR3 region has the DNA TGCGCCAGCAGCATCGATTCGACTCAGCCCCAGCATTTT. The rearrangement joins TRBV5-1 to TRBJ1-5; D is ambiguous. The CDR3 loop spans 13 amino acids. Trimming took 4 bases from V and 6 from J, leaving 11 bases between them. Germline values: CDR1 SGHRS, CDR2 YFSETQ. Full variable domain (rest looked up from reference TRBV5-1 and TRBJ1-5): KAGVTQTPRYLIKTRGQQVTLSCSPISGHRSVSWYQQTPGQGLQFLFEYFSETQRNKGNFPGRFSGRQFSNSRSEMNVSTLELGDSALYLCASSIDSTQPQHFGDGTRLSIL.

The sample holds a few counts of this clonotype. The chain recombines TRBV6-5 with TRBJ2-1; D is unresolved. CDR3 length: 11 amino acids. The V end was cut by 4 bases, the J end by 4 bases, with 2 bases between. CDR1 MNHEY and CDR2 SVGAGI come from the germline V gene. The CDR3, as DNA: TGTGCCAGCAGTTTGTACAATGAGCAGTTCTTC. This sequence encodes CASSLYNEQFF.

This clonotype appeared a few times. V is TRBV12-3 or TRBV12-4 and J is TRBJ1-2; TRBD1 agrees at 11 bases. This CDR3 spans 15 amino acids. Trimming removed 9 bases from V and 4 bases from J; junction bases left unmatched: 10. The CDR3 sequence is CASSRTGGAGYGYTF. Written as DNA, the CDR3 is TGTGCCAGTTCCCGGACAGGGGGCGCTGGCTATGGCTACACCTTC.

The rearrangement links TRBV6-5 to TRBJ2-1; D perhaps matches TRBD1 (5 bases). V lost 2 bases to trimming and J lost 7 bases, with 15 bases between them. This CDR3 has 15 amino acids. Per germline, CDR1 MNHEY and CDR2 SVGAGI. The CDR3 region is CASSYGHNSRNEQFF. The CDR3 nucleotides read TGTGCCAGCAGTTACGGACACAATTCAAGGAATGAGCAGTTCTTC.

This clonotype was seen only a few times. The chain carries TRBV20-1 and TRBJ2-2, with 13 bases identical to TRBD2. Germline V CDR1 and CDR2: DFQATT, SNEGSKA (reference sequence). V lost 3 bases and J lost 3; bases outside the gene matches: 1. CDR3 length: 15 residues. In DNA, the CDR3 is TGCAGTGCTAGGACTAGCGGGGGGCACACCGGGGAGCTGTTTTTT. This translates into CSARTSGGHTGELFF.

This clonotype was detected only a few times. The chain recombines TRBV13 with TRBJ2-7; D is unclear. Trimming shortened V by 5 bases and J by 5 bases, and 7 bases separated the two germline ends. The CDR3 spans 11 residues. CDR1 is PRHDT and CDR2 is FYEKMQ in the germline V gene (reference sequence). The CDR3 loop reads CASSTRDEQYF. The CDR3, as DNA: TGTGCCAGCAGCACCCGGGACGAGCAGTACTTC.